This is a list of T cell receptor beta chains from one sample in a study of T cells in Graves' hyperthyroidism and ophthalmopathy. Using its own MiXCR run on the multiplex PCR reads, TCRdb lists one record per CDR3 protein. The repertoire has more than 300,000 distinct CDR3 sequences, approximately 18% of them found once; the top ten carry almost 35%. Specimen: blood. The receptors here all came from a woman in her 30s with Graves' hyperthyroidism that later progressed to Graves' ophthalmopathy. CDR3s include the opening cysteine and the closing phenylalanine or tryptophan. A D gene is named only where the DNA matches it firmly. Not every row has a clone size; where given, it reads once, few, many or a size class.

D	V	size	J	DNA	CDR3
-	TRBV12-3/TRBV12-4	many	TRBJ1-2	TGTGCCAGCAGTTTTCATTCGGGGTATGGCTACACCTTC	CASSFHSGYGYTF
TRBD1	TRBV2	many	TRBJ1-1	TGTGCCACCGAGTGGGGGACAGTCATGAACACTGAAGCTTTCTTT	CATEWGTVMNTEAFF
TRBD2	TRBV28	many	TRBJ2-5	TGTGCCGGCTCCTTCTCCGGGACTAGCTTCCGAGAGACCCAGTACTTC	CAGSFSGTSFRETQYF
-	TRBV5-1	many	TRBJ2-7	TGCGCCAGCAGCTTGGAGGGCATCGAACTCTACGAGCAGTACTTC	CASSLEGIELYEQYF
TRBD2	TRBV7-2	many	TRBJ2-3	TGTGCCAGCAGCAGATACAGCGGGAGGAAGGACACAGATACGCAGTATTTT	CASSRYSGRKDTDTQYF
-	TRBV19	many	TRBJ1-1	TGTGCCAGTAGTATGCTGCGGAACACTGAAGCTTTCTTT	CASSMLRNTEAFF
TRBD1	TRBV2	many	TRBJ2-2	TGTGCCAGCAGGGGGCGGACAGGGACCGGGGAGCTGTTTTTT	CASRGRTGTGELFF
TRBD2	TRBV20-1	-	TRBJ2-2	TGCAGTGCTACACCTTATCCTAGCGGAGAGAACACCGGGGAGCTGTTTTTT	CSATPYPSGENTGELFF
TRBD1	TRBV24-1	-	TRBJ2-3	TGTGCCACCACCGGGGCCGGGACAGGGGCCCCAGATACGCAGTATTTT	CATTGAGTGAPDTQYF
-	TRBV9	few	TRBJ2-5	TGTGCCAGCAGCGTAGGTCCAGGCAAAACCCAAGAGACCCAGTACTTC	CASSVGPGKTQETQYF
TRBD2	TRBV11-2	many	TRBJ2-1	TGTGCCAGCAGCTTCAGGACTAGCGGGGGGCACAATGAGCAGTTCTTC	CASSFRTSGGHNEQFF
-	TRBV6-1	few	TRBJ2-3	TGTGCCAGCAAACTGGACGGCTCAGATACGCAGTATTTT	CASKLDGSDTQYF
TRBD1	TRBV28	many	TRBJ2-2	TGTGCCAGCAGTGTGACAGGGCGGATGAACACCGGGGAGCTGTTTTTT	CASSVTGRMNTGELFF
-	TRBV6-5	-	TRBJ2-5	TGTGCCAGCAGTTACGTAACAGGGAGCCAAGAGACCCAGTACTTC	CASSYVTGSQETQYF
TRBD1	TRBV27	-	TRBJ1-1	TGTGCCACTACACCGGGACAGATGAACACTGAAGCTTTCTTT	CATTPGQMNTEAFF
-	TRBV6-5	-	TRBJ2-1	TGTGCCAGCAGTTACAGTAGGGCCCCCTACAATGAGCAGTTCTTC	CASSYSRAPYNEQFF
-	TRBV2	-	TRBJ1-1	TGTGCCAGCAGTGAAAACAGGTTGAACACTGAAGCTTTCTTT	CASSENRLNTEAFF
-	TRBV30	many	TRBJ1-1	TGTTCGACGCTAAGACAGCACTCATTGAGGAACACTGAAGCTTTCTTT	CSTLRQHSLRNTEAFF
TRBD1	TRBV27	many	TRBJ2-7	TGTGCCAGCAGCGGGACAGGGGCTTCCTACGAGCAGTACTTC	CASSGTGASYEQYF
-	TRBV20-1	many	TRBJ1-1	TGCAGTGCTAGGAGGACAGCGAACACTGAAGCTTTCTTT	CSARRTANTEAFF
TRBD2	TRBV6-4	-	TRBJ2-3	TGTGCCAGCAGTGTCACGCTAGCGGGGGGCACCACAGATACGCAGTATTTT	CASSVTLAGGTTDTQYF
TRBD2	TRBV20-1	-	TRBJ2-4	TGCAGTGCTAGTCCTAGCGGGAGTCGATTGAACATTCAGTACTTC	CSASPSGSRLNIQYF
-	TRBV5-1	many	TRBJ2-3	TGCGCCAGCAGCTTCCGACCCTCCATATCTATCCCAGATACGCAGTATTTT	CASSFRPSISIPDTQYF
-	TRBV5-1	many	TRBJ2-7	TGCGCCAGCAGCTCGGACACCCCAACTTACGAGCAGTACTTC	CASSSDTPTYEQYF
-	TRBV19	-	TRBJ1-3	TGTGCCAGTAGTAAGGGCAACTCTGGAAACACCATATATTTT	CASSKGNSGNTIYF
-	TRBV7-2	many	TRBJ1-2	TGTGCCAGCAGCTTAGCGGTAGCAGACTATGGCTACACCTTC	CASSLAVADYGYTF
-	TRBV3-1	many	TRBJ2-5	TGTGCCAGCAGCCAAGCACCACATCGCTCACTAGAAGAGACCCAGTACTTC	CASSQAPHRSLEETQYF
-	TRBV12-3/TRBV12-4	many	TRBJ1-3	TGTGCCAGCAGCCAATTCACAGGGTCTGGAAACACCATATATTTT	CASSQFTGSGNTIYF
-	TRBV27	many	TRBJ2-6	TGTGCCAGCAGTTTGGGAGCATTTGGGGCCAACGTCCTGACTTTC	CASSLGAFGANVLTF
-	TRBV11-2	many	TRBJ2-3	TGTGCCAGCAGCTTCAGGGGCGCGTGGACAGATACGCAGTATTTT	CASSFRGAWTDTQYF
-	TRBV11-2	many	TRBJ1-2	TGTGCCAGCAGTCCCGGACAGACCTATGGCTACACCTTC	CASSPGQTYGYTF
-	TRBV7-9	many	TRBJ2-5	TGTGCCAGCAGCTTAGGGCAGACCGTGTCCCAGTACTTC	CASSLGQTVSQYF
-	TRBV4-1	-	TRBJ2-7	TGCGCCAGCAGCCAAAGACCACCTGGGGGTTCCGAGCAGTACTTC	CASSQRPPGGSEQYF
TRBD2	TRBV19	many	TRBJ2-1	TGTGCCAGTAGTATAGTCCCCCCACTAGCGGGAGACTACAATGAGCAGTTCTTC	CASSIVPPLAGDYNEQFF
TRBD1	TRBV7-2	many	TRBJ2-4	TGTGCCAGCAGCTCCATCGCACAGGGGAAAAACATTCAGTACTTC	CASSSIAQGKNIQYF